These 30 T cell receptor beta chains share one sample of origin, sequenced in a study of T cell responses to AZD1222 COVID-19 vaccine. Assay: immunoSEQ multiplex PCR; the TCRdb copy retains only in-frame clones and omits some. The sample records approximately 150,000 clones, approximately 93% being singletons. The sequencing used peripheral blood, collected on day 0 of AZD1222 vaccination. The receptors come from an adult in good health.

The table lists this clone with a count of one. The V and J genes are TRBV3-1 (or the pseudogene TRBV3-2) and TRBJ2-7; D may correspond to TRBD1 or TRBD2 (5 bases each). Trimming took off 3 bases at V and 1 base at J, with 16 bases between the two ends. Germline lookup yields CDR1 LGHDT and CDR2 YNNKEL (reference sequence). There are 16 residues in the CDR3. CDR3 bases: TGTGCCAGCAGCCACCTGAATCCAGGGAGTTCCTACGAGCAGTACTTC. Protein sequence: CASSHLNPGSSYEQYF.

V and J are TRBV6-6 and TRBJ1-4; the match to TRBD1 covers 7 bases. In germline, CDR1 is MNHNY, CDR2 SVGAGI (reference sequence). V trimming: 4 bases; J trimming: 7 bases; junction bases outside the gene matches: 9. The length of the CDR3 is 15 residues. In DNA, the CDR3 is TGTGCCAGCAGTTGGGCAGGGGGTTCGGGTGAAAAACTGTTTTTT. It codes for CASSWAGGSGEKLFF.

The J gene is TRBJ1-1, the V gene TRBV6-5; D unresolved. CDR1 is MNHEY and CDR2 is SVGAGI in the germline V gene. Trimming pared 8 bases from V and 0 bases from J, leaving 10 bases between. The length of the CDR3 is 13 residues. CDR3 residues: CASRPKLNTEAFF. The CDR3 DNA follows: TGTGCCAGCCGCCCCAAGTTGAACACTGAAGCTTTCTTT.

The chain couples TRBV15 to TRBJ1-1, with 12 bases lining up with TRBD1. This CDR3 contains 16 residues. CDR1 is LNHNV, CDR2 YYDKDF, per germline (reference sequence). With V trimmed by 2 bases and J by 2 bases, 3 bases remained unmatched. The CDR3, as DNA: TGTGCCACCAGCAGACCGGGACAGGGGGCAAACACTGAAGCTTTCTTT. It codes for CATSRPGQGANTEAFF.

The chain carries TRBV5-5 and TRBJ1-6; the D is unclear. There are 18 residues in the CDR3. Germline-derived CDR1 and CDR2 are SGHKS and YYEKEE (reference sequence). V was pared by 4 bases and J by 8 bases, with 25 bases between. This chain's CDR3 is CASSRTLGGRPDHSPLHF. CDR3 DNA sequence: TGTGCCAGCAGCCGGACGTTGGGTGGAAGGCCCGACCATTCACCCCTCCACTTT.

As regards this clone: One end of the junction fails to match germline, which may point to a read error. This chain connects TRBV30 to TRBJ1-1; possibly TRBD1 for D (6 bases). The CDR3 length is 10 residues. CDR1 and CDR2 from the germline V gene are GTSNPN and SVGIG (reference sequence). CDR3 DNA sequence: TGTGCCTGGGCTTGGGGGGGCATTCTCTTT. Protein: CAWAWGGILF.

V and J are TRBV28 and TRBJ2-2; the D gene is possibly TRBD1 (5 bases). Germline lookup yields CDR1 MDHEN and CDR2 SYDVKM. V was pared by 2 bases and J by 4 bases, with 11 bases between. The CDR3 spans 15 residues. CDR3 region: CASSLTGPVTGELFF. The CDR3 region has the DNA TGTGCCAGCAGTTTAACAGGCCCAGTCACCGGGGAGCTGTTTTTT.

CDR3 sequence: CASSIGTTYEQYF. The CDR3 coding sequence is TGTGCCAGCAGCATCGGGACAACCTACGAGCAGTACTTC. This chain uses TRBV5-6 with TRBJ2-7, with D perhaps TRBD1 (6 bases). The V gene lost 4 bases and the J gene lost 2 bases, with 10 bases spanning the gap. Germline lookup yields CDR1 SGHDT and CDR2 YYEEEE. This CDR3 comprises 13 residues.

This chain links TRBV2 with TRBJ1-1, with D unclear. Germline values: CDR1 SNHLY, CDR2 FYNNEI. The CDR3 covers 11 residues. Trimming took 7 bases from V and 11 from J, leaving 14 bases between them. Here the CDR3 DNA reads TGTGCCAGCAAGGGTGGAGGGATGGCTTTCTTT. This codes for CASKGGGMAFF.

This chain joins TRBV30 and TRBJ1-2, with D hard to call. There are 13 residues in the CDR3. V was trimmed by 4 bases and J by 3 bases, leaving 12 bases between them. Germline loops: CDR1 GTSNPN, CDR2 SVGIG (reference sequence). CDR3 residues: CAWTVGNDYGYTF. The CDR3 DNA sequence: TGTGCCTGGACGGTAGGGAATGACTATGGCTACACCTTC.

The chain uses TRBV3-1 (or the pseudogene TRBV3-2) and TRBJ2-7; no reliable D call. With 1 base removed from V and 2 bases from J, the gap between germline ends came to 6 bases. This CDR3 spans 13 amino acids. Germline CDR1 LGHDT, CDR2 YNNKEL (reference sequence). CDR3 sequence: CASSQGTAYEQYF. The CDR3 bases are TGTGCCAGCAGCCAAGGAACTGCCTACGAGCAGTACTTC.

The chain links TRBV30 to TRBJ1-1, with TRBD1 identical over 8 bases. This CDR3 contains 13 residues. V shed 0 bases, J shed 11 bases, and the junction held 8 bases outside the gene matches. CDR1 and CDR2 from the germline V gene are GTSNPN and SVGIG (reference sequence). CDR3 loop: CAWSVANRGFAFF. The CDR3 DNA reads as TGTGCCTGGAGTGTCGCTAACAGGGGGTTTGCTTTCTTT.

Only one count was recorded for this clone. J is TRBJ2-3 and V is TRBV7-3; D is possibly TRBD2 (5 bases). The germline V and J ends were trimmed by 6 bases and 2 bases, with 12 bases remaining between them. The CDR3 spans 14 residues. Germline-derived CDR1 and CDR2 are SGHTA and FQGTGA. The CDR3 region is CASSSRGSTDTQYF. For the CDR3, the DNA is TGTGCCAGCAGTTCTCGGGGTTCCACAGATACGCAGTATTTT.

This clone was seen only once. DNA for the CDR3: TGTGCCAGCAGCTTAACCAGCGGGAGCGATGAGCAGTTCTTC. Translating it yields CASSLTSGSDEQFF. The chain combines TRBV7-6 with TRBJ2-1, with 8 bases that match TRBD2. This CDR3 has 14 residues. V gave up 2 bases and J gave up 8 bases; unmatched junction bases: 5. Per the germline V gene, CDR1 is SGHVS and CDR2 is FNYEAQ.

A remark on this clone: At one of its ends the junction is not consistent with the germline gene, which may arise from a read error. V is TRBV3-1 (or the pseudogene TRBV3-2) and J is TRBJ1-1, with a possible D match to TRBD1 (5 bases). The CDR3 extends over 12 amino acids. Per the germline V gene, CDR1 is LGHDT and CDR2 is YNNKEL (reference sequence). CDR3 protein: CASSQEGQGLDF. The CDR3 DNA sequence: TGTGCCAGCAGCCAAGAAGGCCAGGGACTCGACTTT.

The chain is built from TRBV21-1 and TRBJ2-7; TRBD1, the D gene given by the table, was not confirmed from the DNA. TRBV21-1 is tagged as a pseudogene. The CDR3 extends over 15 amino acids. The DNA of the CDR3 is TGTGCCAGCAGCGACCGACAGGGTTTTTTTTACGAGCAGTACTTC. It specifies CASSDRQGFFYEQYF.

This chain uses TRBV27 with TRBJ1-5, with 7 bases identical to TRBD1. Germline V gives CDR1 MNHEY, CDR2 SMNVEV (reference sequence). CDR3 length equals 14 residues. V was pared by 4 bases and J by 3 bases, with 3 bases of the junction left unmatched. CDR3 DNA sequence: TGTGCCAGCAGTTGGGGACAGTCCAATCAGCCCCAGCATTTT. Its translation: CASSWGQSNQPQHF.

V usage is TRBV28 and J usage is TRBJ1-2; D is unclear. The CDR3 runs 12 residues. Germline V gives CDR1 MDHEN, CDR2 SYDVKM. Trimming took 8 bases from V and 5 from J, leaving 12 bases between them. The CDR3 region has the DNA TGTGCCAGCGCGGGGATTAGATATGGCTACACCTTC. It codes for CASAGIRYGYTF.

The chain links TRBV4-1 to TRBJ2-3; 10 bases map to TRBD2. The trim removed 0 bases at V and 1 base at J, leaving 4 bases unmatched. The CDR3 totals 17 residues. The V gene's germline CDR1 is MGHRA and CDR2 YSYEKL. Here the CDR3 reads CASSQDPGTSGTDTQYF. In DNA form, the CDR3 reads TGCGCCAGCAGCCAAGACCCCGGGACTAGCGGCACAGATACGCAGTATTTT.

The J gene is TRBJ1-1, the V gene TRBV3-1 (or the pseudogene TRBV3-2), with D unclear. Trimming removed 2 bases at V and 11 bases at J, with 12 bases between. From germline, CDR1 is LGHDT and CDR2 YNNKEL (reference sequence). The CDR3 length is 12 residues. DNA for the CDR3: TGTGCCAGCAGCCAAACTAGGCTTAGGGCTTTCTTT. Protein sequence: CASSQTRLRAFF.

V is TRBV12-5 and J is TRBJ1-1; D gene uncertain. The germline V and J ends were trimmed by 0 bases and 6 bases, with 14 bases remaining between them. The V gene's germline CDR1 is LGHNT and CDR2 FRNRAP. The CDR3 loop spans 15 amino acids. The CDR3 sequence: CASGLVPGLMAEAFF. The CDR3 DNA sequence: TGTGCTAGTGGTTTGGTCCCAGGACTGATGGCTGAAGCTTTCTTT.

The J gene is TRBJ1-2, the V gene TRBV2, with 7 bases matching TRBD1. The V gene end was trimmed by 10 bases and the J gene end by 4 bases; junction bases not matched to a gene: 9. The germline CDR1 and CDR2 sequences are SNHLY and FYNNEI. The CDR3 is 13 amino acids. The CDR3: CATVGTALYGYTF. The DNA of the CDR3 is TGTGCCACTGTTGGGACAGCGCTCTATGGCTACACCTTC.

This rearrangement joins TRBV3-1 (or the pseudogene TRBV3-2) to TRBJ2-5; D gene unclear. The germline V gene encodes CDR1 LGHDT and CDR2 YNNKEL (reference sequence). The CDR3 consists of 14 residues. V lost 0 bases, J lost 9 bases, and 14 bases lay in between. The CDR3 protein is CASSQDRGVGAQYF. The CDR3 DNA reads TGTGCCAGCAGCCAAGATCGTGGCGTTGGGGCCCAGTACTTC.

This clone was seen more than once but under ten times. V and J are TRBV19 and TRBJ2-1; no clear D gene. CDR1 is LNHDA, CDR2 SQIVND, per germline (reference sequence). V was trimmed by 2 bases and J by 5 bases, leaving 4 bases between them. The CDR3 extends over 12 amino acids. The CDR3 is CASSIQNNEQFF. The CDR3 DNA reads TGTGCCAGTAGTATACAGAACAATGAGCAGTTCTTC.

The rearrangement joins TRBV7-2 to TRBJ2-1; 7 nucleotides agree with TRBD2. Germline lookup yields CDR1 SGHTA and CDR2 FQGNSA. There are 11 residues in the CDR3. V shed 0 bases, J shed 15 bases, and the junction held 2 bases outside the gene matches. In DNA form, the CDR3 reads TGTGCCAGCAGCTTAGCGGGGGGGGTGTTCTTC. Protein: CASSLAGGVFF.

The chain has TRBV3-1 (or the pseudogene TRBV3-2) and TRBJ2-1, with a possible D match to TRBD2 (6 bases). CDR1 LGHDT and CDR2 YNNKEL come from the germline V gene (reference sequence). The CDR3 length is 12 residues. V gave up 3 bases and J gave up 15 bases, with 15 bases separating them. The CDR3 reads CASSHPGDVRFF. CDR3 sequence (DNA): TGTGCCAGCAGCCACCCGGGGGACGTGCGGTTCTTC.

This chain connects TRBV7-2 to TRBJ2-1, with 8 bases aligning to TRBD2. Losses at the gene ends were 2 bases for V and 4 bases for J; bases not matched to a gene: 4. Germline CDR1 reads SGHTA; CDR2 reads FQGNSA. The CDR3 is 15 amino acids. Here the CDR3 DNA reads TGTGCCAGCAGCTTAAACGGGAGGGATTACAATGAGCAGTTCTTC. It codes for CASSLNGRDYNEQFF.

The rearrangement joins TRBV7-2 to TRBJ2-1, with D maybe TRBD2 (5 bases). CDR3 length equals 15 residues. The V and J ends lost 1 base and 2 bases respectively, with 9 bases between them. Germline CDR1 is SGHTA and CDR2 is FQGNSA. CDR3 in DNA: TGTGCCAGCAGCTTAGACGGGGATCCCTACAATGAGCAGTTCTTC. Protein product: CASSLDGDPYNEQFF. Looking up the rest from reference TRBV7-2 and TRBJ2-1 gives the full variable domain: GAGVSQSPSNKVTEKGKDVELRCDPISGHTALYWYRQSLGQGLEFLIYFQGNSAPDKSGLPSDRFSAERTGGSVSTLTIQRTQQEDSAVYLCASSLDGDPYNEQFFGPGTRLTVL.

This chain joins TRBV2 and TRBJ2-7, with D unclear. Trimming removed 4 bases from V and 3 bases from J, with 10 bases in between. This CDR3 comprises 13 residues. CDR1 and CDR2 (germline): SNHLY, FYNNEI. The CDR3 here is CASSATGNYEQYF. DNA of the CDR3: TGTGCCAGCAGTGCTACGGGCAACTACGAGCAGTACTTC.

The V call is TRBV2, the J call TRBJ1-6; D may be TRBD1 (5 bases). V was clipped by 6 bases and J by 7 bases, with 13 bases between them. CDR3 size: 14 residues. Germline V gene lookup returns CDR1 SNHLY and CDR2 FYNNEI. This CDR3 reads CASSVTVRNSPLHF. CDR3 nucleotide sequence: TGTGCCAGCAGCGTGACAGTGAGAAATTCACCCCTCCACTTT.